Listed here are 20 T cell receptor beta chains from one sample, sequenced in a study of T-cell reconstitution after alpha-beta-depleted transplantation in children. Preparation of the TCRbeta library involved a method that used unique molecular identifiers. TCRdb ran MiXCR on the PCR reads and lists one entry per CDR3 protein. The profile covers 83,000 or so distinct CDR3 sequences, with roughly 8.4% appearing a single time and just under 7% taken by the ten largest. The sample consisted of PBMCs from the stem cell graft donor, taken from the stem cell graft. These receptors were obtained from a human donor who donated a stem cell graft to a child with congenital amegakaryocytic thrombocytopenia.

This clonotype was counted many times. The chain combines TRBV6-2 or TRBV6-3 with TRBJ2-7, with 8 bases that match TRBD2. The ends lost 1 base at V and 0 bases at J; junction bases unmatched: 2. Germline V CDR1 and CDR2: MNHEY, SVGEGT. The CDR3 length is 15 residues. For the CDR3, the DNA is TGTGCCAGCAGTTACTTTAGCGGGGACTCCTACGAGCAGTACTTC. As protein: CASSYFSGDSYEQYF.

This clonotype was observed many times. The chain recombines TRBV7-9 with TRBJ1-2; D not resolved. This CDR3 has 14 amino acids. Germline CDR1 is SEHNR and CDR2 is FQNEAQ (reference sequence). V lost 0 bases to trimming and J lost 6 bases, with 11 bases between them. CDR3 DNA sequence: TGTGCCAGCAGCTTAGCAGCAGGTTCTAATGGCTACACCTTC. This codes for CASSLAAGSNGYTF. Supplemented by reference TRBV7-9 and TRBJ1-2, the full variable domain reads DTGVSQNPRHKITKRGQNVTFRCDPISEHNRLYWYRQTLGQGPEFLTYFQNEAQLEKSRLLSDRFSAERPKGSFSTLEIQRTEQGDSAMYLCASSLAAGSNGYTFGSGTRLTVV.

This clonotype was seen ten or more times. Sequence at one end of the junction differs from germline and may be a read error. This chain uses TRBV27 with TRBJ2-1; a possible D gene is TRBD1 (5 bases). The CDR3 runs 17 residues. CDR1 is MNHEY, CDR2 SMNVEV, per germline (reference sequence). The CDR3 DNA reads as TGTGCCAGTAGTTTTGTGGCGAAGGGGCCCTCCTACAATGAGCAGTTCTTC. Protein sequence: CASSFVAKGPSYNEQFF.

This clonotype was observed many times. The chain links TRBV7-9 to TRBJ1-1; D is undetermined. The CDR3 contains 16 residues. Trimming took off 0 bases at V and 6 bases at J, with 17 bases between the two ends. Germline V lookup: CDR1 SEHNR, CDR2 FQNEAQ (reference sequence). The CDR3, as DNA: TGTGCCAGCAGCTTAGCCCGACGGGAAGCAACCCCTGAAGCTTTCTTT. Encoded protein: CASSLARREATPEAFF.

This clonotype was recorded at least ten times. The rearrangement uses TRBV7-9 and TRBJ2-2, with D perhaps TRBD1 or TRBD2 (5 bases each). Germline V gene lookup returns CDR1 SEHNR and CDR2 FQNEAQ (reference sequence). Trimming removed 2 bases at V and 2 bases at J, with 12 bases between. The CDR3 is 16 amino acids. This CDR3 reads CASSLMRGANTGELFF. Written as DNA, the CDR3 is TGTGCCAGCAGCTTAATGCGAGGGGCCAACACCGGGGAGCTGTTTTTT.

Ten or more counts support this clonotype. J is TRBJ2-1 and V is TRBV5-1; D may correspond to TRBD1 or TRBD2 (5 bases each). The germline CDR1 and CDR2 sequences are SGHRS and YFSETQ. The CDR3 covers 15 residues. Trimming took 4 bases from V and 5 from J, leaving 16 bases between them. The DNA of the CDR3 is TGCGCCAGCAGCCTTCTTCCGGGGCTGAACAATGAGCAGTTCTTC. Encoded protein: CASSLLPGLNNEQFF. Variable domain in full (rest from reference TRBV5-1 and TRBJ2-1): KAGVTQTPRYLIKTRGQQVTLSCSPISGHRSVSWYQQTPGQGLQFLFEYFSETQRNKGNFPGRFSGRQFSNSRSEMNVSTLELGDSALYLCASSLLPGLNNEQFFGPGTRLTVL.

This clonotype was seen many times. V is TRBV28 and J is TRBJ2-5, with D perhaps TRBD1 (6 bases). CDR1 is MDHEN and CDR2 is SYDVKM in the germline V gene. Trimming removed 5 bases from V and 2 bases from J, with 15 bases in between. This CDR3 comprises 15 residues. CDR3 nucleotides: TGTGCCAGCAGTGGACAGCGAGGGCAGCAAGAGACCCAGTACTTC. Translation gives CASSGQRGQQETQYF.

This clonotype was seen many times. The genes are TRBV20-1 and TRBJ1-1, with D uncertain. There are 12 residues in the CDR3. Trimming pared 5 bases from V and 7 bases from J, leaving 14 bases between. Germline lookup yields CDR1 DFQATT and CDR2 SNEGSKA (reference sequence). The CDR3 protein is CSAVLFTHEAFF. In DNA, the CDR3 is TGCAGTGCTGTCCTCTTTACCCATGAAGCTTTCTTT.

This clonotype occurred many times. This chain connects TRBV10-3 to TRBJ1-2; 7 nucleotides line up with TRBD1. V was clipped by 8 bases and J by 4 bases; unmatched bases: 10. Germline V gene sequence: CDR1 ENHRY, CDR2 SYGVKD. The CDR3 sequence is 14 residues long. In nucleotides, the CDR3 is TGTGCCATCTTACCCGCCGGGACAGCCTATGGCTACACCTTC. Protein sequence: CAILPAGTAYGYTF.

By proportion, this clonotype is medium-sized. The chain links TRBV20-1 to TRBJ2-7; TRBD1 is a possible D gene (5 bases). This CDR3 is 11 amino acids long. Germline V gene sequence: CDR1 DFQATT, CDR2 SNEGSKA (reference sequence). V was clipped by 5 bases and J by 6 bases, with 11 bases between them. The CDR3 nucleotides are TGCAGTGCTGGAAGGGGTCTCGAGCAGTACTTC. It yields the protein CSAGRGLEQYF.

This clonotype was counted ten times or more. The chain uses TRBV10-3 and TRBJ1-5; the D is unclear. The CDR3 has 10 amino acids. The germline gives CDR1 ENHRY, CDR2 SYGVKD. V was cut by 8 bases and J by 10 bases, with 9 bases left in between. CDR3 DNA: TGTGCCATCGGCCAGGACCCCCAGCATTTT. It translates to CAIGQDPQHF.

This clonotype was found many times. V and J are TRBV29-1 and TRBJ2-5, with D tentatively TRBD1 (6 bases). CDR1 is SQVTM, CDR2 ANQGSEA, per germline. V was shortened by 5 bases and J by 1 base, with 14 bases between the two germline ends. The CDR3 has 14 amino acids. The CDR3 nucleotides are TGCAGCGTTCGGATGAGGGGGATCCAAGAGACCCAGTACTTC. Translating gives CSVRMRGIQETQYF.

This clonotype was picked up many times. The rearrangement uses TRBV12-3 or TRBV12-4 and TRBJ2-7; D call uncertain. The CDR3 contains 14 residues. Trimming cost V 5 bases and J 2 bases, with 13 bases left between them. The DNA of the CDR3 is TGTGCCAGCAGTACTGACTCGTTAGCCTACGAGCAGTACTTC. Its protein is CASSTDSLAYEQYF.

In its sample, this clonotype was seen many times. CDR3 region: CASSLVPVAGGSDYNEQFF. The DNA for the CDR3 is TGTGCCAGCAGCTTAGTGCCCGTAGCGGGAGGCTCCGATTACAATGAGCAGTTCTTC. The chain combines TRBV7-2 with TRBJ2-1; 10 nucleotides agree with TRBD2. With 1 base clipped from V and 4 bases from J, the junction kept 13 bases outside the gene matches. The CDR3 runs to 19 residues. Per the germline V gene, CDR1 is SGHTA and CDR2 is FQGNSA.

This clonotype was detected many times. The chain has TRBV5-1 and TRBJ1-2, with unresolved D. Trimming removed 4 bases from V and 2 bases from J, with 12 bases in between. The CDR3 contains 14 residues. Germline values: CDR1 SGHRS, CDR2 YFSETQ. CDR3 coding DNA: TGCGCCAGCAGCGCCGACACCCCGAACTATGGCTACACCTTC. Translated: CASSADTPNYGYTF.

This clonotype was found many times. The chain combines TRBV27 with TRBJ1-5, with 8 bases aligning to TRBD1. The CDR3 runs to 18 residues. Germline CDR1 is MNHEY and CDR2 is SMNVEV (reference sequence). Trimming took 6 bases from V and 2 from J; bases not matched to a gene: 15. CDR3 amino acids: CASSSQGAQIVGNQPQHF. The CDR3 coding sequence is TGTGCCAGCAGCTCTCAGGGGGCGCAAATTGTCGGCAATCAGCCCCAGCATTTT.

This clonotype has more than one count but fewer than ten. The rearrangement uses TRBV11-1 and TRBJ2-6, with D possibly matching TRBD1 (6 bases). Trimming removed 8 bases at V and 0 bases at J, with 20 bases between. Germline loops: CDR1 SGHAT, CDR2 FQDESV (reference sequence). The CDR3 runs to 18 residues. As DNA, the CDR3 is TGTGCCAGCGGACGAGGATGGGACACAAACTCTGGGGCCAACGTCCTGACTTTC. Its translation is CASGRGWDTNSGANVLTF.

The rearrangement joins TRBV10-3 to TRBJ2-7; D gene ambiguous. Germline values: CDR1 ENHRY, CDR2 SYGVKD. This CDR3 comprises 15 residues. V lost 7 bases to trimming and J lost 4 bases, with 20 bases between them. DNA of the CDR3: TGTGCCATCAAAGGAGCACAAGCCTATAATTACGAGCAGTACTTC. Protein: CAIKGAQAYNYEQYF.

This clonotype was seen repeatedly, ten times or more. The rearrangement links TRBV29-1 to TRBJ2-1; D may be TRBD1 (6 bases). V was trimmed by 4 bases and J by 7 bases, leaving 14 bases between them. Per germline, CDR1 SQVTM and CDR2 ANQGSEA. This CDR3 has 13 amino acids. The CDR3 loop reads CSVVIQGHNEQFF. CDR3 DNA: TGCAGCGTTGTAATTCAGGGGCATAATGAGCAGTTCTTC.

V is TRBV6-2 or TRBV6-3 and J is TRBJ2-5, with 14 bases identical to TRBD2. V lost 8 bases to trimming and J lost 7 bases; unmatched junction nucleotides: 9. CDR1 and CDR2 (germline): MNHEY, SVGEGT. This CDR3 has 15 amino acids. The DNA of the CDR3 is TGTGCCAGCTCGGAAGGACTAGCGGGAGGAGCGACCCAGTACTTC. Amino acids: CASSEGLAGGATQYF.